This T cell receptor beta chain derives from a study of blood T cell repertoires in COVID-19. Study at large: Sources were T cells, B-cell-depleted T cells, or PBMCs; the material itself was cDNA or gDNA.

This CDR3 has 15 residues. From germline, CDR1 is LNHNV and CDR2 YYDKDF (reference sequence). V was pared by 0 bases and J by 6 bases, with 12 bases between. Researchers sorted participants into cohorts using their self-reported clinical history. Donors in Cohort 3 who had recovered were those with two negative PCRs, healthcare professional clearance, or resolution of their symptoms. Produced via immunoSEQ multiplex PCR; TCRdb's table is partial and in-frame only. The sample yields over 300,000 clones, about 88% seen once. The sequence derives from a woman between 40 and 55 years old who had recovered from COVID-19. The chain couples TRBV15 to TRBJ1-5, with D hard to call. The sample taken for sequencing was PBMCs or T cells enriched from blood (not recorded which). CDR3 sequence (DNA): TGTGCCACCAGCAGAGATGAGGGTTGGGCTCAGCCCCAGCATTTT. Its translation: CATSRDEGWAQPQHF.